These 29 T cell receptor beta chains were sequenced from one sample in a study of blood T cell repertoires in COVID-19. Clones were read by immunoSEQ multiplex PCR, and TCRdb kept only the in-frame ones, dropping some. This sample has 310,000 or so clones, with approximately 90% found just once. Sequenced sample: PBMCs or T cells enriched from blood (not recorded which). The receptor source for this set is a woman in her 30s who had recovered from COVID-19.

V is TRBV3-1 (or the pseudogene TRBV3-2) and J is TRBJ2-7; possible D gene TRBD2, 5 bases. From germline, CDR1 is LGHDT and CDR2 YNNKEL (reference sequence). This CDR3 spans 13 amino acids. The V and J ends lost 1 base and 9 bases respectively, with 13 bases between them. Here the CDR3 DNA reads TGTGCCAGCAGCCAAGCCGAGACTACACGGCAGTACTTC. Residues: CASSQAETTRQYF.

CDR3 in amino acids: CASAGAGELFF. CDR3 nucleotide sequence: TGTGCCAGCGCAGGGGCCGGGGAGCTGTTTTTT. The genes are TRBV11-3 and TRBJ2-2; D might be TRBD1 (6 bases). CDR1 is SGHNT and CDR2 is YENEEA in the germline V gene. V lost 8 bases and J lost 6, with 7 bases in between. The CDR3 loop spans 11 amino acids.

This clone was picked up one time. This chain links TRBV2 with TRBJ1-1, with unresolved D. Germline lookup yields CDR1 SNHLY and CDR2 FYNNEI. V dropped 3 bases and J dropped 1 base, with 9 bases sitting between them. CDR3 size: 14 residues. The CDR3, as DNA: TGTGCCAGCAGTGAGGACTTCGGGAACACTGAAGCTTTCTTT. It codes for CASSEDFGNTEAFF.

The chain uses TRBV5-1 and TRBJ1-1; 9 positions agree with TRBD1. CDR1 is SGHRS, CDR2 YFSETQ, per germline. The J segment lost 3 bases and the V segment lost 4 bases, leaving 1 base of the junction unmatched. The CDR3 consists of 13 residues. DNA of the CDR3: TGCGCCAGCAGCCGACAGGGGGACACTGAAGCTTTCTTT. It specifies CASSRQGDTEAFF.

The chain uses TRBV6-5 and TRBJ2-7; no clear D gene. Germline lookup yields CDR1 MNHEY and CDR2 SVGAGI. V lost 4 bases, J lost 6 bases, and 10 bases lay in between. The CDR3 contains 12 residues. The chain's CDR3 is CASSSEVGEQYF. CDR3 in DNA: TGTGCCAGCAGTTCCGAGGTGGGCGAGCAGTACTTC.

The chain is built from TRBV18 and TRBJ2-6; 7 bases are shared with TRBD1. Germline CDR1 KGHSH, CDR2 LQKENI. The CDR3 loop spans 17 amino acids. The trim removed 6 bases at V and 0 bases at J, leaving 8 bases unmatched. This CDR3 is CASSFRQGSSGANVLTF. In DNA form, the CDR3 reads TGTGCCAGCTCGTTCCGACAGGGAAGCTCTGGGGCCAACGTCCTGACTTTC.

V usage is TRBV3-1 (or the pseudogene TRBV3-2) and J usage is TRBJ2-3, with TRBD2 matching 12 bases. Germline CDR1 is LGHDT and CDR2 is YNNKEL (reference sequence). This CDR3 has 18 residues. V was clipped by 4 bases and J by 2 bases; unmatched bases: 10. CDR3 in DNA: TGTGCCAGCAGCCTCCGGACTAGCGGGGCCCGAGACACAGATACGCAGTATTTT. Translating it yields CASSLRTSGARDTDTQYF.

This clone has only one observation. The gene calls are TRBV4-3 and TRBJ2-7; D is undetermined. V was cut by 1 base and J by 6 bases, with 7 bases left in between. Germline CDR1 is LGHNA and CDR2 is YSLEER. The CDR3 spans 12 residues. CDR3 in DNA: TGCGCCAGCAGCCAAGCCGGCGGCGAGCAGTACTTC. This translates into CASSQAGGEQYF.

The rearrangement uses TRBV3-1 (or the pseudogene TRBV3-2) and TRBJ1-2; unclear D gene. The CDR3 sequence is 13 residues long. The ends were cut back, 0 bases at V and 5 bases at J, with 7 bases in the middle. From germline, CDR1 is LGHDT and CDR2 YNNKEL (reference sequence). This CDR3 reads CASSQDEGYGYTF. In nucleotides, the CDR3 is TGTGCCAGCAGCCAAGACGAGGGATATGGCTACACCTTC.

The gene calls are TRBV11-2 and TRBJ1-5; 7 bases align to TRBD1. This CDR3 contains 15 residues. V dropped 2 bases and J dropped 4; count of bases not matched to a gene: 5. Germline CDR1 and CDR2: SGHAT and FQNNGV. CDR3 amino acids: CASSLSTGANQPQHF. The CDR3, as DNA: TGTGCCAGCAGCTTAAGTACAGGGGCGAATCAGCCCCAGCATTTT.

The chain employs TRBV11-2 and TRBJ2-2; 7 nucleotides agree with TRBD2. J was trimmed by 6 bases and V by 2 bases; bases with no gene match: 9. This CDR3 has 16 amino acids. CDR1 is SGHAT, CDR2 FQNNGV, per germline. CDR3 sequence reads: CASSLFAGVLSGELFF. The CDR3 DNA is TGTGCCAGCAGCTTATTCGCGGGGGTGCTGTCCGGGGAGCTGTTTTTT. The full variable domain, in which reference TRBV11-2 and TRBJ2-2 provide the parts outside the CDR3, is EAGVAQSPRYKIIEKRQSVAFWCNPISGHATLYWYQQILGQGPKLLIQFQNNGVVDDSQLPKDRFSAERLKGVDSTLKIQPAKLEDSAVYLCASSLFAGVLSGELFFGEGSRLTVL.

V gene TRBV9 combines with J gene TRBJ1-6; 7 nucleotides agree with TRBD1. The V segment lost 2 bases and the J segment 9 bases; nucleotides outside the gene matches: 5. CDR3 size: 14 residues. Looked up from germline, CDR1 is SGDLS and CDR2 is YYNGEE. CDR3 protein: CASSVAGGSSPLHF. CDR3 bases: TGTGCCAGCAGCGTGGCAGGGGGGAGTTCACCCCTCCACTTT.

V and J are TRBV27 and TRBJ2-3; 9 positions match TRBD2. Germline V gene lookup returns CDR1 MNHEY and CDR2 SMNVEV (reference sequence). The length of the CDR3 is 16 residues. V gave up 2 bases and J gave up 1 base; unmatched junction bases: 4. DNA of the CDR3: TGTGCCAGCAGTTTAAAGAAGCGGGGGGGCACAGATACGCAGTATTTT. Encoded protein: CASSLKKRGGTDTQYF.

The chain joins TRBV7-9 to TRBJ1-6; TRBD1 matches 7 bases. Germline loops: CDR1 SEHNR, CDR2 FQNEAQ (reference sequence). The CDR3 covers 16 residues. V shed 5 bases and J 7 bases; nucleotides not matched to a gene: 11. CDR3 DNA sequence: TGTGCCAGCAGCCGAGAGGGGGGACAGAACAATTCACCCCTCCACTTT. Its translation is CASSREGGQNNSPLHF. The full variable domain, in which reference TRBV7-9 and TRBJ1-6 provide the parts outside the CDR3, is DTGVSQNPRHKITKRGQNVTFRCDPISEHNRLYWYRQTLGQGPEFLTYFQNEAQLEKSRLLSDRFSAERPKGSFSTLEIQRTEQGDSAMYLCASSREGGQNNSPLHFGNGTRLTVT.

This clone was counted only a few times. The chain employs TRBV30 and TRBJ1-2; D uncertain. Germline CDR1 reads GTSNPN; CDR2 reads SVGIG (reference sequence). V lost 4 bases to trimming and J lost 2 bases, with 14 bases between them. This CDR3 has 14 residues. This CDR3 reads CAWTAEGRNYGYTF. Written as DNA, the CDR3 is TGTGCCTGGACCGCCGAAGGCAGGAACTATGGCTACACCTTC.

CDR3 DNA sequence: TGCAGTGCTAGTACTAGCGGGGGCCTAAACATTCAGTACTTC. This gives the protein CSASTSGGLNIQYF. The V and J genes are TRBV20-1 and TRBJ2-4; 11 nucleotides align to TRBD2. The CDR3 spans 14 residues. Germline V gene data show CDR1 as DFQATT and CDR2 as SNEGSKA (reference sequence). Trimming removed 3 bases from V and 6 bases from J; junction bases left unmatched: 4.

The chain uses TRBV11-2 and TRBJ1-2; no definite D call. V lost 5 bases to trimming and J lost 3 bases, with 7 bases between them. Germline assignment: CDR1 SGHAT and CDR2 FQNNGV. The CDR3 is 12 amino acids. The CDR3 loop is CASSPQDYGYTF. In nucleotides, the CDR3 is TGTGCCAGCAGCCCGCAGGACTATGGCTACACCTTC. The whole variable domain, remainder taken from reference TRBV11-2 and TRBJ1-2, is EAGVAQSPRYKIIEKRQSVAFWCNPISGHATLYWYQQILGQGPKLLIQFQNNGVVDDSQLPKDRFSAERLKGVDSTLKIQPAKLEDSAVYLCASSPQDYGYTFGSGTRLTVV.

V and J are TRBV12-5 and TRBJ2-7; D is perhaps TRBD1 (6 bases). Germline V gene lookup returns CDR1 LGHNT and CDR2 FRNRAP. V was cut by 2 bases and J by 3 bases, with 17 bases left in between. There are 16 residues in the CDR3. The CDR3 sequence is CASGLLPAGEDYEQYF. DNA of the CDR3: TGTGCTAGTGGTTTGCTTCCCGCAGGGGAAGACTACGAGCAGTACTTC.

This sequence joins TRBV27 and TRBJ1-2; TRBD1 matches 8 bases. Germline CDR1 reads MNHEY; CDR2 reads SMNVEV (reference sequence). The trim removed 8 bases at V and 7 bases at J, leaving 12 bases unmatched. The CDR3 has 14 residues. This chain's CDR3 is CASRPVGQVRGYTF. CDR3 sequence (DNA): TGTGCCAGCCGCCCCGTGGGACAGGTTCGTGGCTACACCTTC.

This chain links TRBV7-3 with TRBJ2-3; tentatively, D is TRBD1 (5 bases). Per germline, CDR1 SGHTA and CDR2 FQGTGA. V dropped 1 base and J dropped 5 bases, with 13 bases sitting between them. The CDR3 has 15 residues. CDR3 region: CASSLRGQGGDTQYF. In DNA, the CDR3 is TGTGCCAGCAGCTTAAGAGGTCAGGGCGGAGATACGCAGTATTTT. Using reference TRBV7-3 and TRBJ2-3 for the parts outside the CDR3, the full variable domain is GAGVSQTPSNKVTEKGKYVELRCDPISGHTALYWYRQSLGQGPEFLIYFQGTGAADDSGLPNDRFFAVRPEGSVSTLKIQRTERGDSAVYLCASSLRGQGGDTQYFGPGTRLTVL.

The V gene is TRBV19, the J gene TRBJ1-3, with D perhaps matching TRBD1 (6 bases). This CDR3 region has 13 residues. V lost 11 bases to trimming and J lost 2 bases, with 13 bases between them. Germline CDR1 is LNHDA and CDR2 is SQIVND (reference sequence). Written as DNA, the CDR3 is TGTGCCGTAAAACAGGGACCTGGAAACACCATATATTTT. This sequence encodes CAVKQGPGNTIYF.

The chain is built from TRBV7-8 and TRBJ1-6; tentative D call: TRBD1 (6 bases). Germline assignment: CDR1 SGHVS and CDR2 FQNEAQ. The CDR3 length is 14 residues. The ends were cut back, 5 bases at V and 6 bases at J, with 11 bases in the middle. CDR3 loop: CASSPRTANSPLHF. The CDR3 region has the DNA TGTGCCAGCAGCCCCCGGACAGCTAATTCACCCCTCCACTTT. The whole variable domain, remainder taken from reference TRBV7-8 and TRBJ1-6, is GAGVSQSPRYKVAKRGQDVALRCDPISGHVSLFWYQQALGQGPEFLTYFQNEAQLDKSGLPSDRFFAERPEGSVSTLKIQRTQQEDSAVYLCASSPRTANSPLHFGNGTRLTVT.

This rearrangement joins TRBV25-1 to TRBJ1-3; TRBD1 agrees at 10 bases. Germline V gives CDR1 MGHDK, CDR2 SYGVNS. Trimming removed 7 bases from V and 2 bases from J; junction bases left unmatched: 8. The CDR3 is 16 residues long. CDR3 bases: TGTGCCAGCACCATGGACAGGGGGTATGCTGGAAACACCATATATTTT. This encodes CASTMDRGYAGNTIYF.

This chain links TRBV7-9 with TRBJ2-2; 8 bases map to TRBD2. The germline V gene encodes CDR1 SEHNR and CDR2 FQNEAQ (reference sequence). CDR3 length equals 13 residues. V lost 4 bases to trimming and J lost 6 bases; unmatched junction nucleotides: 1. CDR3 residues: CASSSSGSGELFF. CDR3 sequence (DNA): TGTGCCAGCAGCTCTAGCGGGTCCGGGGAGCTGTTTTTT.

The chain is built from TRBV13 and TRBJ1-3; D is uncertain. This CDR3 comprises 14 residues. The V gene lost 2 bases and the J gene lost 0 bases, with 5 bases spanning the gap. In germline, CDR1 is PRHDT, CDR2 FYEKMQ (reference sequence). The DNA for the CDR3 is TGTGCCAGCAGCTTATCAATCTCTGGAAACACCATATATTTT. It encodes CASSLSISGNTIYF.

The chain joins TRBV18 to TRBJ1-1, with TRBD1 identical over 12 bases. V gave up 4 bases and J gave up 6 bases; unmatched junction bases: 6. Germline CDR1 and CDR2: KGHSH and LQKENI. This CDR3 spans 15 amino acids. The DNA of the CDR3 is TGTGCCAGCTCACAGGGGACAGGGGGCATCGCTGAAGCTTTCTTT. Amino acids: CASSQGTGGIAEAFF.

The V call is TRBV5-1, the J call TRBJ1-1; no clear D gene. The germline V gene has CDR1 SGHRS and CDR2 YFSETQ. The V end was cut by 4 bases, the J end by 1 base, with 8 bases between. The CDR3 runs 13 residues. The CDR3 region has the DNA TGCGCCAGCAGCCTACCTCGGAACACTGAAGCTTTCTTT. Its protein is CASSLPRNTEAFF.

CDR3 region: CASRFLTDTLNTEAFF. The DNA for the CDR3 is TGCGCCAGCAGGTTCCTCACAGATACACTGAACACTGAAGCTTTCTTT. The chain has TRBV5-1 and TRBJ1-1; D unclear. The CDR3 is made up of 16 amino acids. Germline V lookup: CDR1 SGHRS, CDR2 YFSETQ. Trimming stripped 5 bases from V and 0 bases from J, with 17 bases between.

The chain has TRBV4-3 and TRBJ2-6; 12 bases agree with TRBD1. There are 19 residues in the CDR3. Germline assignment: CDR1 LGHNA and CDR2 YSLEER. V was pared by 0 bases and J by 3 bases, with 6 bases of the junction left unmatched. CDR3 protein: CASSQEGTGGAGGANVLTF. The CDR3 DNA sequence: TGCGCCAGCAGCCAAGAAGGGACAGGGGGCGCAGGTGGGGCCAACGTCCTGACTTTC.